This TCR beta chain was obtained from a study of patients and donors after allogeneic stem cell transplantation. V lost 0 bases to trimming and J lost 0 bases; unmatched junction nucleotides: 8. The germline V gene has CDR1 MNHEY and CDR2 SVGEGT. The CDR3 spans 18 residues. TCRdb itself ran the RT-PCR reads through MiXCR, one entry per CDR3 protein. The table includes about 70,000 distinct CDR3 sequences, more than 20% detected once. The TCR was taken from a human donor who was either an allogeneic HSCT recipient or a stem cell or donor lymphocyte infusion donor (not recorded which). It is not recorded whose cells these are; they may come from a transplant donor. The sequenced material came from blood, either unsorted or a sorted T cell fraction (not recorded which). This rearrangement joins TRBV6-2 or TRBV6-3 to TRBJ1-3; 7 bases fit TRBD1. CDR3 amino acids: CASSYSTDRTNSGNTIYF. CDR3 bases: TGTGCCAGCAGTTACTCGACGGACAGGACGAACTCTGGAAACACCATATATTTT.